This TCR beta chain was observed in a study of cytomegalovirus exposure and HLA in healthy donors. The CDR3 covers 15 residues. CDR1 and CDR2 (germline): SEHNR, FQNEAQ (reference sequence). On this clone: Its specificity is unknown. A junction end diverges from the germline sequence, so it may reflect a read error.

A multiplex PCR was run with 60 Vbeta primers and 13 Jbeta primers. TCRdb keeps only in-frame clones here, not all; method: immunoSEQ multiplex PCR. The sample holds approximately 32,000 clones, 85% to 95% seen once. Study results and caveats: TCR beta V segments were, for the most part, productive about 90% or about 30% of the time in an earlier analysis. The investigators catalogued some 160 TCR beta chains as cytomegalovirus-associated.

The sample comprised PBMCs. The chain uses TRBV7-9 and TRBJ1-5; 7 nucleotides align to TRBD1. This TCR derives from a woman aged 18-29 years in good health and CMV-seronegative. The CDR3 DNA sequence: TGTTCCAGCAGTCGCGGACAGGACCGCAATCAGCCCCAGCATTTT. Its protein is CSSSRGQDRNQPQHF.